The clone carrying this TCR beta chain was counted a few times. CDR1 and CDR2 from the germline V gene are KGHDR and SFDVKD. Trimming stripped 9 bases from V and 4 bases from J, with 18 bases between. CDR3 length: 15 amino acids. The data originate from a study of T-cell memory formation after mild COVID-19. 5'RACE primed at constant segments yielded TCR alpha and TCR beta cDNA libraries bearing sample barcodes and UMIs. TCRdb redid the calling of the 5' RACE reads with MiXCR, one entry per CDR3 protein. This table holds about 150,000 distinct CDR3 sequences, about 23% found once. This clonotype was obtained from an adult woman who had mild COVID-19 (a few samples of this study predate the infection). Cell type and time point are not known. Specimen: PBMCs or a T cell subset sorted from them (not recorded which). The genes are TRBV24-1 and TRBJ2-1, with a weak D call TRBD2 (6 bases). The CDR3 spells CATEGRRERYNEQFF. The CDR3 nucleotides read TGTGCCACCGAAGGACGGCGGGAAAGGTACAATGAGCAGTTCTTC.